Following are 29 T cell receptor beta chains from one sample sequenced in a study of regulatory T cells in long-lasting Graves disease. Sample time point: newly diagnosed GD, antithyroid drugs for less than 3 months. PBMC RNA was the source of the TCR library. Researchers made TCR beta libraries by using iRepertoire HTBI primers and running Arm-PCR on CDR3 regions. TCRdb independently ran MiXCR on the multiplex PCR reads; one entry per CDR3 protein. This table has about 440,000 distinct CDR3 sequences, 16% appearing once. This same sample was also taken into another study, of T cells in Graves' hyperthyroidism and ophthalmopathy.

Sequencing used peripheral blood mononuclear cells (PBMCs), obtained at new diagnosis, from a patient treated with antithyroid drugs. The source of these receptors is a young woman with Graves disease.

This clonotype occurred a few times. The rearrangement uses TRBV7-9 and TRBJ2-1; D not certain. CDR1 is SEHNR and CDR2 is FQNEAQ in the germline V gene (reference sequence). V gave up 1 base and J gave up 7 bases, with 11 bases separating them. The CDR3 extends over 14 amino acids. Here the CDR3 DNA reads TGTGCCAGCAGCTTAGTCGAATTGACGAATGAGCAGTTCTTC. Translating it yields CASSLVELTNEQFF.

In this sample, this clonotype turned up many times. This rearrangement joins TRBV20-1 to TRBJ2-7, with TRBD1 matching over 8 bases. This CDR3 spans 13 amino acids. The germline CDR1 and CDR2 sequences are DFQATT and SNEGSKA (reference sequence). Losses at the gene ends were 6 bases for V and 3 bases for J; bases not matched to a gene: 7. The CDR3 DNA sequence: TGCAGTGCCGACGATGGGACAGGCTACGAGCAGTACTTC. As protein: CSADDGTGYEQYF.

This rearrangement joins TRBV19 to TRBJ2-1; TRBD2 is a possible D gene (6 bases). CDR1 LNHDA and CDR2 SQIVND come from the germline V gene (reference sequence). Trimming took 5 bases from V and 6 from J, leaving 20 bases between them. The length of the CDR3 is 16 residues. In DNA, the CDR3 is TGTGCCAGTAGTTTCTCTAGCGCCACCCCTTCCAATGAGCAGTTCTTC. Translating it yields CASSFSSATPSNEQFF.

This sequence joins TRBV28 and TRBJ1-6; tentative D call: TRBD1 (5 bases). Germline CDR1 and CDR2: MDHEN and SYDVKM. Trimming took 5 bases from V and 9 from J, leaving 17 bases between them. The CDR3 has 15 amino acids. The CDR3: CASSVRERFTSPLHF. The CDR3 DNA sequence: TGTGCCAGCAGTGTCAGGGAAAGGTTTACTTCACCCCTCCACTTT. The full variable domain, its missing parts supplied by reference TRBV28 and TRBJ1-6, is DVKVTQSSRYLVKRTGEKVFLECVQDMDHENMFWYRQDPGLGLRLIYFSYDVKMKEKGDIPEGYSVSREKKERFSLILESASTNQTSMYLCASSVRERFTSPLHFGNGTRLTVT.

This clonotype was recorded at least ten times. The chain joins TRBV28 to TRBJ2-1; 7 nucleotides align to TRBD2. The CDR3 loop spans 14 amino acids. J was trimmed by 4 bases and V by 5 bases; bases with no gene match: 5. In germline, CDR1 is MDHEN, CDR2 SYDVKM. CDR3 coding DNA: TGTGCCAGCAGTGTCCGGGAGGTTTACAATGAGCAGTTCTTC. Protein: CASSVREVYNEQFF.

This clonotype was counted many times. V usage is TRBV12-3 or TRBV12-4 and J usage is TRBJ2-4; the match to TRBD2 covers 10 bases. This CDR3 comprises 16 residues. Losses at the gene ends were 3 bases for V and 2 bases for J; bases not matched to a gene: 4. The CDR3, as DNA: TGTGCCAGCAGTTTCACAGCGGGAGGGTCCAAAAACATTCAGTACTTC. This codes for CASSFTAGGSKNIQYF.

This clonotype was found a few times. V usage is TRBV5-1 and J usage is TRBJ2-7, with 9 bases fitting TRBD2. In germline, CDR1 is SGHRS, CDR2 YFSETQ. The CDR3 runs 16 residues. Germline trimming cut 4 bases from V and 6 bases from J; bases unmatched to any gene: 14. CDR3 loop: CASSVTVAGESREQYF. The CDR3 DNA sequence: TGCGCCAGCAGCGTCACGGTAGCGGGAGAGTCGCGCGAGCAGTACTTC.

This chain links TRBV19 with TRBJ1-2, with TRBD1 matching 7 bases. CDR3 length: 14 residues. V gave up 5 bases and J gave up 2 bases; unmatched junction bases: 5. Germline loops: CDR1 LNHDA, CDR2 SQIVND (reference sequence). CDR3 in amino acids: CASSRRQGNYGYTF. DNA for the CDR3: TGTGCCAGTAGTCGCAGACAGGGCAACTATGGCTACACCTTC.

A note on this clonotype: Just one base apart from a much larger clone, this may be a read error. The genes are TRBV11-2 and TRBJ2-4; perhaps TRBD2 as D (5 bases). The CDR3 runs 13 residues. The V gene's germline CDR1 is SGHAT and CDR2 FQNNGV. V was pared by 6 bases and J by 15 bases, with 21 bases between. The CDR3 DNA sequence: TGTGCCAGCAGTTCGGAGGTGGTTGAGACCCGGTACTTC. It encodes CASSSEVVETRYF.

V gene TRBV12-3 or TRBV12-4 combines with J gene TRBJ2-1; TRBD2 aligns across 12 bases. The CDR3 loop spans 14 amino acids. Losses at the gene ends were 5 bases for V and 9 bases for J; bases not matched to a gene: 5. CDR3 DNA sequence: TGTGCCAGCAGTACTAGCGGGAGGTCAGGTGAGCAGTTCTTC. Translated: CASSTSGRSGEQFF.

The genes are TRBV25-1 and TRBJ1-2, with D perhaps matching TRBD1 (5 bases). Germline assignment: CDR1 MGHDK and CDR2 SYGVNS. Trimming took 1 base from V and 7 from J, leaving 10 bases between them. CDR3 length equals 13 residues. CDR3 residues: CASSEFGGGGYTF. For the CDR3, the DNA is TGTGCCAGCAGTGAATTTGGGGGTGGTGGCTACACCTTC.

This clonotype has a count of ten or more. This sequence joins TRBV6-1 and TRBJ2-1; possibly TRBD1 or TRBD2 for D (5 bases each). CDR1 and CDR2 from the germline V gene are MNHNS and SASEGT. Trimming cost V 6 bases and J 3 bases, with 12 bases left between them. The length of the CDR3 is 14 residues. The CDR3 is CASRPGAVYNEQFF. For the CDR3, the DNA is TGTGCCAGCAGACCCGGGGCAGTCTACAATGAGCAGTTCTTC.

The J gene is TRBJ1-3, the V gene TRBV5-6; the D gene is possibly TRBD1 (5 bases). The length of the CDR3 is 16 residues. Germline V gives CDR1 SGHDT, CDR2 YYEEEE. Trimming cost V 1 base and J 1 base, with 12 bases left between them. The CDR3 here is CASSLSGAGSGNTIYF. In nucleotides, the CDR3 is TGTGCCAGCAGCTTGAGTGGGGCCGGATCTGGAAACACCATATATTTT.

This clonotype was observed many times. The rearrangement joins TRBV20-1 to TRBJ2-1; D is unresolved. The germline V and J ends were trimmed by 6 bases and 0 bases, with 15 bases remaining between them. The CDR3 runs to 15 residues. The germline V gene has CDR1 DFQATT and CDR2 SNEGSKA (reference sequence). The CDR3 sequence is CSATRGGSSYNEQFF. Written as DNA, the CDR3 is TGCAGTGCCACAAGAGGCGGTAGCTCCTACAATGAGCAGTTCTTC.

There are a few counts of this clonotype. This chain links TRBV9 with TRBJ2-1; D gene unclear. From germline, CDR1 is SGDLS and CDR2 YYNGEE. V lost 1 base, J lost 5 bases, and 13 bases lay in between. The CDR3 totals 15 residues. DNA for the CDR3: TGTGCCAGCAGCGTAAACGTCTTTAGAAACAATGAGCAGTTCTTC. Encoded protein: CASSVNVFRNNEQFF.

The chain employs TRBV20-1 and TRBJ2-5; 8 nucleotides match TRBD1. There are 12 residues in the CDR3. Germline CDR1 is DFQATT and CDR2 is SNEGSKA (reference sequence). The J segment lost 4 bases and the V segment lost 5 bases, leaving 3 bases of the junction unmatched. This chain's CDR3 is CSARGQGETQYF. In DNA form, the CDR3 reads TGCAGTGCTCGTGGACAGGGAGAGACCCAGTACTTC.

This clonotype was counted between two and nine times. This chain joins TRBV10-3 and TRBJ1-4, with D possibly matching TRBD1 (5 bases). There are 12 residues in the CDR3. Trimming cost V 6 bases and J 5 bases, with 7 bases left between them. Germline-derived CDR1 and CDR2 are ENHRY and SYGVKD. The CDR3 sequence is CAISAGNEKLFF. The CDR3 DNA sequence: TGTGCCATCAGCGCAGGGAATGAAAAACTGTTTTTT.

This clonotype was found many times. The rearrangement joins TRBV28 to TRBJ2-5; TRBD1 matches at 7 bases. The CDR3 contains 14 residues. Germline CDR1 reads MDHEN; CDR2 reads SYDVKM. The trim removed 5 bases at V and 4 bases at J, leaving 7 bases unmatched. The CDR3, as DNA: TGTGCCAGCAGTGACCAACAGGGGTTAGAGACCCAGTACTTC. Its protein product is CASSDQQGLETQYF.

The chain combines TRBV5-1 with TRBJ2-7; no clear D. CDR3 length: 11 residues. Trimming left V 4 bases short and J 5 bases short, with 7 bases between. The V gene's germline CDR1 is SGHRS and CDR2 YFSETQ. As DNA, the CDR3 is TGCGCCAGCAGCGAGCTCCACGAGCAGTACTTC. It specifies CASSELHEQYF.

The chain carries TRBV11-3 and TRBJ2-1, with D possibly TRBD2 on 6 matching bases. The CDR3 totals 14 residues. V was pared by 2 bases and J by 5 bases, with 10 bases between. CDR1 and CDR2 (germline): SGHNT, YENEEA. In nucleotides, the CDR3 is TGTGCCAGCAGCTTACGGGAGTTAAACAATGAGCAGTTCTTC. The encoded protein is CASSLRELNNEQFF.

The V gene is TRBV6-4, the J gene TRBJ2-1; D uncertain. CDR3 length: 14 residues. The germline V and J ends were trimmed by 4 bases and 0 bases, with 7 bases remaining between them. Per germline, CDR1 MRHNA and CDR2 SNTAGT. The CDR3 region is CASSGPSSYNEQFF. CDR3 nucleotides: TGTGCCAGCAGTGGCCCTAGCTCCTACAATGAGCAGTTCTTC.

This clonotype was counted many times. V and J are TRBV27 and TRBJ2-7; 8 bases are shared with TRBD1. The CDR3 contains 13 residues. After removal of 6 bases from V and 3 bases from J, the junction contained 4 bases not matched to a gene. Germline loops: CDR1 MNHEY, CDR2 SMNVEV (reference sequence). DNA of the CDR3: TGTGCCAGCAGCACCGGGACAGGCTACGAGCAGTACTTC. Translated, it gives CASSTGTGYEQYF.

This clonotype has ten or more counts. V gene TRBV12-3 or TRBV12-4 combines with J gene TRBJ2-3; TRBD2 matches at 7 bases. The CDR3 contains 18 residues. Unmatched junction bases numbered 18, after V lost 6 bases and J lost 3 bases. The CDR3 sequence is CASSKKSGTPWGTDTQYF. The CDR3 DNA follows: TGTGCCAGCAGCAAAAAAAGCGGGACCCCGTGGGGGACAGATACGCAGTATTTT.

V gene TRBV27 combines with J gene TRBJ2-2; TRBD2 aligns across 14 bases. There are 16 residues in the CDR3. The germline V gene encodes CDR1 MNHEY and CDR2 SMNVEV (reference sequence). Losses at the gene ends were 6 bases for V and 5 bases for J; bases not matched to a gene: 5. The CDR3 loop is CASRLGLAGVTGELFF. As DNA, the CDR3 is TGTGCCAGCAGATTGGGACTAGCGGGAGTTACCGGGGAGCTGTTTTTT.

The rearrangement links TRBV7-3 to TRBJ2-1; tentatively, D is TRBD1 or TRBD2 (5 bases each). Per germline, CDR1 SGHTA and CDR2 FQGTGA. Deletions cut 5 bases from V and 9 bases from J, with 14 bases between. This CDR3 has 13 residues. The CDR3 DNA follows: TGTGCCAGCAGCCAGGGACCCAGGAGTGAGCAGTTCTTC. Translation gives CASSQGPRSEQFF.

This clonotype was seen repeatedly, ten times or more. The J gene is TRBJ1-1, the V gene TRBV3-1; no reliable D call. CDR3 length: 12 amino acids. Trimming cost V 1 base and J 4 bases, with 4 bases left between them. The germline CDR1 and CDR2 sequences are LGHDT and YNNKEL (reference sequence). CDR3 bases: TGTGCCAGCAGCCAAGTAACCACTGAAGCTTTCTTT. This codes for CASSQVTTEAFF.

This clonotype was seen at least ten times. The CDR3 coding sequence is TGTGCCAGCAGTTTAGGTGGGAGGGCCGGATACGAGCAGTACTTC. Amino acid sequence: CASSLGGRAGYEQYF. The genes are TRBV27 and TRBJ2-7; 7 bases match TRBD2. The length of the CDR3 is 15 residues. J lost 4 bases, V lost 2 bases, and 8 bases had no gene match. From germline, CDR1 is MNHEY and CDR2 SMNVEV (reference sequence).

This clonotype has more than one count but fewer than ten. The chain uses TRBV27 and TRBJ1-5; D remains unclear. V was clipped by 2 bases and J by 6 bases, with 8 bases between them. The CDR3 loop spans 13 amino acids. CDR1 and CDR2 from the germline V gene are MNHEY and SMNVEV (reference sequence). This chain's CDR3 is CASSLRGFQPQHF. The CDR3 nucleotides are TGTGCCAGCAGTTTACGAGGTTTTCAGCCCCAGCATTTT.

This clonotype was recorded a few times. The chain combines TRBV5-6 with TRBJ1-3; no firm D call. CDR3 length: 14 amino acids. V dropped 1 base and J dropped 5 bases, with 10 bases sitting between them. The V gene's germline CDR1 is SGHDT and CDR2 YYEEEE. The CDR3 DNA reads TGTGCCAGCAGCTTGTTACAACCCAGAAACACCATATATTTT. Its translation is CASSLLQPRNTIYF.